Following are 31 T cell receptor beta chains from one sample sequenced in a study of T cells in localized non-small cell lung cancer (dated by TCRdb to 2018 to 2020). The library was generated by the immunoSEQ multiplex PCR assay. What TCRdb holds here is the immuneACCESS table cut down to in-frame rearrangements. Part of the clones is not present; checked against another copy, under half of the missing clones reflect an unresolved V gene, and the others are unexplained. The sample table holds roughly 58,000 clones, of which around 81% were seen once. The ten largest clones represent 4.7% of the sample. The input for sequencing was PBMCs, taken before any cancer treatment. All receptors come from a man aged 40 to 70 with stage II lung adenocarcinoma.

Written as DNA, the CDR3 is TGTGCCAGCAGCTTGGGACGTGGCACAGATACGCAGTATTTT. As protein: CASSLGRGTDTQYF. The rearrangement uses TRBV7-6 and TRBJ2-3; D could derive from TRBD1 or TRBD2 (5 bases each). The CDR3 covers 14 residues. The germline gives CDR1 SGHVS, CDR2 FNYEAQ. V was trimmed by 3 bases and J by 1 base, leaving 8 bases between them. Looking up the rest from reference TRBV7-6 and TRBJ2-3 gives the full variable domain: GAGVSQSPRYKVTKRGQDVALRCDPISGHVSLYWYRQALGQGPEFLTYFNYEAQQDKSGLPNDRFSAERPEGSISTLTIQRTEQRDSAMYRCASSLGRGTDTQYFGPGTRLTVL.

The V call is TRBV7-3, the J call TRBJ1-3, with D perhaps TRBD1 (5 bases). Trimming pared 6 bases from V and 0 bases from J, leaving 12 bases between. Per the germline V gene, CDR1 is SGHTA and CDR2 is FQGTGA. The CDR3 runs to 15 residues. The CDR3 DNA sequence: TGTGCCAGCAGTCCAGGGCCTTACTCTGGAAACACCATATATTTT. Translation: CASSPGPYSGNTIYF.

CDR3 protein: CSARFSVGSPLHF. CDR3 sequence (DNA): TGCAGCGCTCGCTTCTCTGTCGGTTCACCCCTCCACTTT. The chain is built from TRBV29-1 and TRBJ1-6; D ambiguous. V dropped 7 bases and J dropped 9 bases, with 16 bases sitting between them. From germline, CDR1 is SQVTM and CDR2 ANQGSEA. This CDR3 comprises 13 residues.

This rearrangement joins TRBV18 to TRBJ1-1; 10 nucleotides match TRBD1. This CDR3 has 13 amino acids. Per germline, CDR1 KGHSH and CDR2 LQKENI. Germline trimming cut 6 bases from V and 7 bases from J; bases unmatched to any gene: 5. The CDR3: CASSVRDRGEAFF. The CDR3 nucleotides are TGTGCCAGCTCCGTCCGGGACAGGGGTGAAGCTTTCTTT.

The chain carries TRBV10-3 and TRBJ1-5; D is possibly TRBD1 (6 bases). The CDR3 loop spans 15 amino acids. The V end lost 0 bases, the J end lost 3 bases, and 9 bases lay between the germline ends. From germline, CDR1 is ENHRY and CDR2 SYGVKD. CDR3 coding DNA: TGTGCCATCAGTGAGTCAGGACAGTTCAATCAGCCCCAGCATTTT. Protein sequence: CAISESGQFNQPQHF.

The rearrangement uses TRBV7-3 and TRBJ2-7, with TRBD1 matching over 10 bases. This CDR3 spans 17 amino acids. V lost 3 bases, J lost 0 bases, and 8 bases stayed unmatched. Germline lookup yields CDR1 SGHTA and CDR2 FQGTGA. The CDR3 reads CASSFRGGTGDSYEQYF. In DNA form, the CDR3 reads TGTGCCAGCAGCTTTCGCGGCGGGACAGGGGACTCCTACGAGCAGTACTTC.

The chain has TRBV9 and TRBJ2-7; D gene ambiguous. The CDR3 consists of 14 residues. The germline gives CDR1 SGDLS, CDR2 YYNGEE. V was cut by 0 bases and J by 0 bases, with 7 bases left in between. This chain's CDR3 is CASSVDTVSYEQYF. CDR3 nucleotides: TGTGCCAGCAGCGTAGACACAGTCTCCTACGAGCAGTACTTC.

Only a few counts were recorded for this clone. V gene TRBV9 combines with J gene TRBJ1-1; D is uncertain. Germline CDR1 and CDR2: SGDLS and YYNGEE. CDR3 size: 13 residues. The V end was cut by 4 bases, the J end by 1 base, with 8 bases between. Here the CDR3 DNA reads TGTGCCAGCAGCCCCTCCCCGAACACTGAAGCTTTCTTT. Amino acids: CASSPSPNTEAFF.

The CDR3 sequence is CASKWTASMVTCTDTQYF. The CDR3 DNA reads TGTGCCAGCAAATGGACAGCCAGTATGGTAACTTGCACAGATACGCAGTATTTT. V usage is TRBV21-1 and J usage is TRBJ2-3; no check of the table's D call, TRBD1, against the DNA was made. TRBV21-1 is deemed a pseudogene. CDR3 length: 18 residues.

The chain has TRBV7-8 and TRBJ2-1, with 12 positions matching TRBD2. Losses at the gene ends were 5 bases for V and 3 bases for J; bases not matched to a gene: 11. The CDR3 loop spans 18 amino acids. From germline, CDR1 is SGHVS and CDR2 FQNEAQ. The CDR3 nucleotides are TGTGCCAGCAGCCGAACCGGGACTAGCGGGCGGCGCTACAATGAGCAGTTCTTC. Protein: CASSRTGTSGRRYNEQFF. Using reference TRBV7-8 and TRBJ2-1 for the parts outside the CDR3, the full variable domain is GAGVSQSPRYKVAKRGQDVALRCDPISGHVSLFWYQQALGQGPEFLTYFQNEAQLDKSGLPSDRFFAERPEGSVSTLKIQRTQQEDSAVYLCASSRTGTSGRRYNEQFFGPGTRLTVL.

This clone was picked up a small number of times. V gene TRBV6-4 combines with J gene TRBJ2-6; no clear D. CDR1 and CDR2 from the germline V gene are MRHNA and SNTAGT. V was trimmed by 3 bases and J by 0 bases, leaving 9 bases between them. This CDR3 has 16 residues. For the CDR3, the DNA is TGTGCCAGCAGTGAAGGCGGAAGCTCTGGGGCCAACGTCCTGACTTTC. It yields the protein CASSEGGSSGANVLTF.

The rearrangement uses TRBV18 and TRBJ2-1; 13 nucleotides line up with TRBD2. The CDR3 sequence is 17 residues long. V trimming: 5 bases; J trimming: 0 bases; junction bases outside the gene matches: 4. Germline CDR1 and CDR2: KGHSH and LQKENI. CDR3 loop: CASSFRTSGSSYNEQFF. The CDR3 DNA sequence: TGTGCCAGCTCATTCCGGACTAGCGGGAGCTCCTACAATGAGCAGTTCTTC.

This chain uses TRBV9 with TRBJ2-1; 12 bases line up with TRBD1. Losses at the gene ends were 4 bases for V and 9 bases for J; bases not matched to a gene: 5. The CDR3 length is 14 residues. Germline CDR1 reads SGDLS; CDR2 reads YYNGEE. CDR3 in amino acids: CASSPRDRGPEQFF. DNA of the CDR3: TGTGCCAGCAGCCCACGGGACAGGGGGCCTGAGCAGTTCTTC.

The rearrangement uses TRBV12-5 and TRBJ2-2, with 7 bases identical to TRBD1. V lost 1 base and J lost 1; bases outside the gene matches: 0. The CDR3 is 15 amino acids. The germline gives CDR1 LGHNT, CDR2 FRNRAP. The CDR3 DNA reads TGTGCTAGTGGTTTGGGGACAGGGAACACCGGGGAGCTGTTTTTT. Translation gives CASGLGTGNTGELFF.

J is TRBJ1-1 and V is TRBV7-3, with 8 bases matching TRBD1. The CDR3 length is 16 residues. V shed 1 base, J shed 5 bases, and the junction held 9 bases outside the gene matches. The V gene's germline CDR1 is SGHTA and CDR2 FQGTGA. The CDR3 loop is CASSLRAGGAVTEAFF. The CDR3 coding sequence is TGTGCCAGCAGCTTAAGGGCAGGGGGCGCGGTGACTGAAGCTTTCTTT.

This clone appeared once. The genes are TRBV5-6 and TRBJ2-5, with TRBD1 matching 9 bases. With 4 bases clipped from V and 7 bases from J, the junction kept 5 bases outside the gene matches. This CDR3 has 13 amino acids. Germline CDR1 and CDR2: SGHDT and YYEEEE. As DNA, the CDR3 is TGTGCCAGCAGCAAAAAGACAGGGGGGACCCAGTACTTC. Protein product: CASSKKTGGTQYF.

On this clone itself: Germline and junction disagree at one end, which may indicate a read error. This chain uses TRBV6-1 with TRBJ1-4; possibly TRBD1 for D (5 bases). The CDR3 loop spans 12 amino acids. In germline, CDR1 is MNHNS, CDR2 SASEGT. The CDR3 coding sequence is TGTGCCAGCCAAGGGACTAAGGAAAAACTGTTTTTT. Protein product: CASQGTKEKLFF.

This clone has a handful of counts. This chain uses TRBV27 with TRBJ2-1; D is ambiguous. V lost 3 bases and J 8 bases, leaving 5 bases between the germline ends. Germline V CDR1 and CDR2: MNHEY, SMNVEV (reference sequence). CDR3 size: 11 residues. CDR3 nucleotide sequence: TGTGCCAGCAGTTTCCGCTATGAGCAGTTCTTC. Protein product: CASSFRYEQFF.

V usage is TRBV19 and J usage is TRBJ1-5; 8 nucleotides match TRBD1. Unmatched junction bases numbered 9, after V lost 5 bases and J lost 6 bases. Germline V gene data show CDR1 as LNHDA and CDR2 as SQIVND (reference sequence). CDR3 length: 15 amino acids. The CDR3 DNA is TGTGCCAGTAGTCCAAGGGACAGGTATAGTCAGCCCCAGCATTTT. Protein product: CASSPRDRYSQPQHF.

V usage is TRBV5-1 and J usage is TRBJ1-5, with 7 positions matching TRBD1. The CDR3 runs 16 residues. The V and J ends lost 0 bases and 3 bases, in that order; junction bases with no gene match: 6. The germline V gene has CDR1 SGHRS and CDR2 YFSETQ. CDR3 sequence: CASSLEGAGYNQPQHF. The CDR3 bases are TGCGCCAGCAGCTTGGAGGGGGCAGGCTACAATCAGCCCCAGCATTTT.

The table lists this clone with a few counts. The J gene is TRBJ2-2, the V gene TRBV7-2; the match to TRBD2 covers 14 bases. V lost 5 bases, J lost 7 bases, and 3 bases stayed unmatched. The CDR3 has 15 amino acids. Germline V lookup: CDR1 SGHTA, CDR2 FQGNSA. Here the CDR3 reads CASSRTSGRSGELFF. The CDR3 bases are TGTGCCAGCAGCAGGACTAGCGGGAGGAGCGGGGAGCTGTTTTTT.

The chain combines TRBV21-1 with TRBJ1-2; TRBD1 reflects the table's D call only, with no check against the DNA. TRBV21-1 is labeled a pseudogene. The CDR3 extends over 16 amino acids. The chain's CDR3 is CASTHNHRGGDYGYTF. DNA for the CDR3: TGTGCCAGCACCCACAATCACAGGGGCGGGGACTATGGCTACACCTTC.

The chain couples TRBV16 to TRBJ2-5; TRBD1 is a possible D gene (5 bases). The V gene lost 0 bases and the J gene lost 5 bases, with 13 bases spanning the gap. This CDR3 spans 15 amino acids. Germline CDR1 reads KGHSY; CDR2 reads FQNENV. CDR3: CASSQSRGVGETQYF. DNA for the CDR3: TGTGCCAGCAGCCAATCTAGGGGCGTTGGGGAGACCCAGTACTTC. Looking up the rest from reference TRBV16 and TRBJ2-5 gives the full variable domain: GEEVAQTPKHLVRGEGQKAKLYCAPIKGHSYVFWYQQVLKNEFKFLISFQNENVFDETGMPKERFSAKCLPNSPCSLEIQATKLEDSAVYFCASSQSRGVGETQYFGPGTRLLVL.

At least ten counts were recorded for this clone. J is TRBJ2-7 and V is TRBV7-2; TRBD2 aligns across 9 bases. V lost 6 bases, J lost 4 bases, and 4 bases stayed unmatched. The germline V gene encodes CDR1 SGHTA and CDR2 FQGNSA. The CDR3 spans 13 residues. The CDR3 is CASRGTSRYEQYF. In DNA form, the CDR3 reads TGTGCCAGCAGAGGGACTAGCAGATACGAGCAGTACTTC.

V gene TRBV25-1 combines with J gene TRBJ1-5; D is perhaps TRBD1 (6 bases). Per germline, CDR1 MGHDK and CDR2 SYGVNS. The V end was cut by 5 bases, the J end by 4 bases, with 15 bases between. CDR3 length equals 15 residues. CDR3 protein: CASSPSRGLNQPQHF. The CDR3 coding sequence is TGTGCCAGCAGTCCAAGCAGGGGACTGAATCAGCCCCAGCATTTT.

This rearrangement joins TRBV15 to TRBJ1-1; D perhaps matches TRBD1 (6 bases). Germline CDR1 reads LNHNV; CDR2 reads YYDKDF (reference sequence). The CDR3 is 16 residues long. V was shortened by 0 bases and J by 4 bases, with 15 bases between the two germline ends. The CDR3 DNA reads TGTGCCACCAGCAGAGATGGGGGGGGCTGGAGCACTGAAGCTTTCTTT. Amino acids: CATSRDGGGWSTEAFF.

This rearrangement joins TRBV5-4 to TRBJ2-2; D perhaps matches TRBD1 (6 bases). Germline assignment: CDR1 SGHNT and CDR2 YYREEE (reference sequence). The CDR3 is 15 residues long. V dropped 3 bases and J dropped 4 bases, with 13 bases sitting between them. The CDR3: CASSSRTVTTGELFF. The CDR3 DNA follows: TGTGCCAGCAGCTCTAGGACAGTGACCACCGGGGAGCTGTTTTTT. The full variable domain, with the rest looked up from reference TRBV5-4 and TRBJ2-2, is ETGVTQSPTHLIKTRGQQVTLRCSSQSGHNTVSWYQQALGQGPQFIFQYYREEENGRGNFPPRFSGLQFPNYSSELNVNALELDDSALYLCASSSRTVTTGELFFGEGSRLTVL.

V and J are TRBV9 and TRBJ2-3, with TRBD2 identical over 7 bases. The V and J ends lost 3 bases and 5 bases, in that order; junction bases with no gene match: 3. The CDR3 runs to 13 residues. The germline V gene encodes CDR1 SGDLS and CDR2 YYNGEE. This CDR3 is CASSGGSEDTQYF. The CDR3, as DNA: TGTGCCAGCAGCGGCGGGAGCGAAGATACGCAGTATTTT. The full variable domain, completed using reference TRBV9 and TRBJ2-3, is DSGVTQTPKHLITATGQRVTLRCSPRSGDLSVYWYQQSLDQGLQFLIQYYNGEERAKGNILERFSAQQFPDLHSELNLSSLELGDSALYFCASSGGSEDTQYFGPGTRLTVL.

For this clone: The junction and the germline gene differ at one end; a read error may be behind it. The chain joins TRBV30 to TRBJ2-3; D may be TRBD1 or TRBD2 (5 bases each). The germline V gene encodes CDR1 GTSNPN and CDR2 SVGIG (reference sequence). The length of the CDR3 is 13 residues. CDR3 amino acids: CAWSVRGTDTQYF. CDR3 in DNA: TGTGCCTGGAGTGTACGGGGCACGGATACGCAGTATTTT. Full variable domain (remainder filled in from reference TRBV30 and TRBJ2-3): SQTIHQWPATLVQPVGSPLSLECTVEGTSNPNLYWYRQAAGRGLQLLFYSVGIGQISSEVPQNLSASRPQDRQFILSSKKLLLSDSGFYLCAWSVRGTDTQYFGPGTRLTVL.

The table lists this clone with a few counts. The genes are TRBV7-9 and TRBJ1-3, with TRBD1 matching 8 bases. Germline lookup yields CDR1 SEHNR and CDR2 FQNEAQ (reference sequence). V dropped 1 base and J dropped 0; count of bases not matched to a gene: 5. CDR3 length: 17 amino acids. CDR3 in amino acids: CASSLEPTGVSGNTIYF. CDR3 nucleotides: TGTGCCAGCAGCTTAGAACCGACAGGGGTCTCTGGAAACACCATATATTTT.

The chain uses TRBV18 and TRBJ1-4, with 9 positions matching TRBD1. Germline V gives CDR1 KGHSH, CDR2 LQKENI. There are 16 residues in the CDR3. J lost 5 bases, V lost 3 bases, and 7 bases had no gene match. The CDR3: CASSPLLGTGNEKLFF. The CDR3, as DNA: TGTGCCAGCTCACCGTTGCTCGGGACAGGGAATGAAAAACTGTTTTTT.